The rows below give T cell receptor beta chains drawn from one sample of a study of cytotoxic CD8 clonotypes in ibrutinib-treated CLL. The assay was immunoSEQ multiplex PCR, and TCRdb's table has in-frame clones only and misses some. The sample shows 130,000 or so clones, around three quarters of them seen only once. The sequencing used PBMCs, collected after 12 months of ibrutinib treatment. These receptors were taken from a human donor with chronic lymphocytic leukemia. The CDR3 runs from the conserved cysteine through the conserved F or W.

>TRBV10-3|TRBJ2-1
CAISERLATYEQFF
>TRBV7-2|TRBJ2-2
CASSLASLSTGELFF
>TRBV6-6|TRBJ2-1
CASSYASGGNNEQFF
>TRBV6-5|TRBJ1-2
CASSYIYRGDDGYTF
>TRBV4-2|TRBJ1-4
CASGGTSTNEKLFF
>TRBV4-3|TRBJ2-7
CASSQGQGTYEQYF
>TRBV30|TRBJ2-7
CAWATGGSSYEQYF
>TRBV6-1|TRBJ2-6
CASSEMGSGANVLTF
>TRBV10-3|TRBJ1-4
CAISEFNEKLFF
>TRBV6-5|TRBJ2-7
CASSHTTATYEQYF
>TRBV4-1|TRBJ2-1
CASSQPLAYFANEQFF
>TRBV10-3|TRBJ1-1
CAISPRDRVGTEAFF
>TRBV28|TRBJ1-5
CASSFKVGGFEDQPQHF
>TRBV5-1|TRBJ1-1
CASSKDPGPDTEAFF
>TRBV11-2|TRBJ1-6
CASSLVGDSPLHF
>TRBV4-2|TRBJ1-1
CASSQDSYSSTEAFF
>TRBV11-3|TRBJ2-7
CASKLADPYEQYF
>TRBV7-2|TRBJ2-2
CASSSMGLNTGELFF
>TRBV25-1|TRBJ1-1
CASSETGLFMNTEAFF
>TRBV18|TRBJ2-2
CASSPAERSTGELFF
>TRBV5-6|TRBJ2-1
CASSVGGPSYNEQFF
>TRBV28|TRBJ1-1
CASIVSFGGTEAFF
>TRBV9|TRBJ2-4
CASSVLGQGSNIQYF
>TRBV6-6|TRBJ1-2
CARIRGGYGYTF
>TRBV7-6|TRBJ2-7
CASSQSYQGSRSYEQYF
>TRBV27|TRBJ2-2
CASSLFIPNTGELFF
>TRBV27|TRBJ1-2
CASSLSTGTYGYTF
>TRBV6-5|TRBJ2-3
CASSYGRADTDTQYF
>TRBV5-1|TRBJ2-1
CASNQPGSRYNEQFF
>TRBV2|TRBJ1-5
CASSELRPDRAQPQHF
>TRBV7-2|TRBJ2-7
CASSIQTGEYEQYF
>TRBV6-5|TRBJ1-1
CASSKRDTEAFF
>TRBV14|TRBJ2-3
CASSQDEREGRGDTQYF
>TRBV19|TRBJ2-1
CASSMPGSPPLNEQFF
>TRBV14|TRBJ2-3
CASSQDRGGADTQYF
>TRBV6-6|TRBJ2-1
CASSQAGGPFGEQFF
>TRBV29-1|TRBJ2-7
CSVEAGTLYEQYF
>TRBV15|TRBJ1-1
CATSRDRVYTEAFF
>TRBV25-1|TRBJ1-1
CASSDTGTIITEAFF
>TRBV7-2|TRBJ2-5
CASSFRQHQYF
>TRBV11-1|TRBJ1-1
CASSLTSGLLNTEAFF
>TRBV28|TRBJ2-7
CASSFPGATSYEQYF
>TRBV10-3|TRBJ2-1
CAIRPGQGNEQFF
>TRBV4-1|TRBJ2-7
CASSPSALHSYEQYF
>TRBV4-2|TRBJ1-2
CASSQGGRVDGYTF
>TRBV27|TRBJ2-5
CASSLHWVVRRETQYF
>TRBV6-4|TRBJ1-2
CASPPSRTRQDYGYTF
>TRBV4-1|TRBJ2-5
CASSQMHSRQETQYF
>TRBV29-1|TRBJ2-2
CSADRSGELFF
>TRBV14|TRBJ2-3
CASNIRGSTDTQYF
>TRBV5-6|TRBJ2-7
CASSLGTYRDWHEQYF
>TRBV19|TRBJ2-7
CASSPTPLYEQYF
>TRBV14|TRBJ1-1
CASSLAGNTEAFF
>TRBV7-6|TRBJ2-7
CASSLGDSNYEQYF
>TRBV28|TRBJ2-7
CASRSTGLEPYF